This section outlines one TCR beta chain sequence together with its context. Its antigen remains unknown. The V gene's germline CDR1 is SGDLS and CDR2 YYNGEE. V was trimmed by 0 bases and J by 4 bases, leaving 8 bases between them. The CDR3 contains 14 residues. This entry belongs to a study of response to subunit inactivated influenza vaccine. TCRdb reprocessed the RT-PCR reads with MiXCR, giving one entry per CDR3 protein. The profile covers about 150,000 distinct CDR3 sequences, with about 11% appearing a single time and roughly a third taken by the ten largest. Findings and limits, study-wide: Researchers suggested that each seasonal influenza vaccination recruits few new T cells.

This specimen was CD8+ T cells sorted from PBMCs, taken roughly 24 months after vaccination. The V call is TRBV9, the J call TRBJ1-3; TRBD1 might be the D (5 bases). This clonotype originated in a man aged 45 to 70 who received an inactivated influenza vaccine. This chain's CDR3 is CASSVVPGGNTIYF. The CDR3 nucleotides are TGTGCCAGCAGCGTAGTTCCAGGGGGAAACACCATATATTTT.